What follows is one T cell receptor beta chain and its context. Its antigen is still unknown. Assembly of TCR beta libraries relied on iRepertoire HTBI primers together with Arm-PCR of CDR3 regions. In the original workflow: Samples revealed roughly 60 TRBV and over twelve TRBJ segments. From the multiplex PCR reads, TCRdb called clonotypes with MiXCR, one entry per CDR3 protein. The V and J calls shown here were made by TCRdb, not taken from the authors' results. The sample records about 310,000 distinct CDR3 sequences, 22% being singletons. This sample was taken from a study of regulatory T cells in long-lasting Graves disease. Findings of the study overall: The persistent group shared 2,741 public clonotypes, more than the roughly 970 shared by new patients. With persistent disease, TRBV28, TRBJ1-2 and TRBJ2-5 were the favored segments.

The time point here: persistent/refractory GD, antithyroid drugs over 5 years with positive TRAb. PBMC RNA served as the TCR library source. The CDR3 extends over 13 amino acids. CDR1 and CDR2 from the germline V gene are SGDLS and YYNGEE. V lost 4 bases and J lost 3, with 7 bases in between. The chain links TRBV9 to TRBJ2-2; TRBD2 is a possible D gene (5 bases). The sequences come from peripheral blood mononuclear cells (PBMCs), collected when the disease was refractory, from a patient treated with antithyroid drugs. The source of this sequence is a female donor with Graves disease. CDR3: CASSLGDTGELFF. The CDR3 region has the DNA TGTGCCAGCAGCCTCGGGGACACCGGGGAGCTGTTTTTT.